This entry lists 32 T cell receptor beta chains sequenced from one sample in a study of control samples from healthy donors and cancer patients. Using immunoSEQ multiplex PCR, the repertoire was profiled, and TCRdb retains in-frame clones only, with some absent. Of tens of thousands of clones in the sample, roughly 94% were seen once. The sequenced material came from blood. Every receptor here comes from a man aged 30-40 years in good health.

The V and J genes are TRBV7-9 and TRBJ2-7; D uncertain. Trimming stripped 2 bases from V and 4 bases from J, with 15 bases between. This CDR3 is 15 amino acids long. In germline, CDR1 is SEHNR, CDR2 FQNEAQ (reference sequence). CDR3 DNA: TGTGCCAGCAGCTTAAGTGAGCTAGGTGGTTACGAGCAGTACTTC. Its protein is CASSLSELGGYEQYF.

This rearrangement joins TRBV24-1 to TRBJ2-2, with 10 bases fitting TRBD1. Germline loops: CDR1 KGHDR, CDR2 SFDVKD. The CDR3 consists of 18 residues. After removal of 2 bases from V and 5 bases from J, the junction contained 10 bases not matched to a gene. The CDR3 sequence is CATSDYGTGAVGTGELFF. The DNA for the CDR3 is TGTGCCACCAGTGATTACGGGACAGGGGCTGTGGGAACCGGGGAGCTGTTTTTT.

This chain links TRBV11-3 with TRBJ2-7; D gene uncertain. V gave up 1 base and J gave up 3 bases, with 7 bases separating them. This CDR3 is built from 13 residues. Germline assignment: CDR1 SGHNT and CDR2 YENEEA. DNA of the CDR3: TGTGCCAGCAGCTTAGGACCGAACTACGAGCAGTACTTC. It encodes CASSLGPNYEQYF.

This clone has just one count. This rearrangement joins TRBV3-1 (or the pseudogene TRBV3-2) to TRBJ1-6, with D unclear. V shed 2 bases and J shed 4 bases, with 3 bases lying between them. Germline-derived CDR1 and CDR2 are LGHDT and YNNKEL (reference sequence). The CDR3 sequence is 13 residues long. This CDR3 reads CASSQSYNSPLHF. CDR3 nucleotides: TGTGCCAGCAGCCAATCATATAATTCACCCCTCCACTTT.

This chain joins TRBV18 and TRBJ1-1; D unresolved. The CDR3 contains 14 residues. The germline V gene has CDR1 KGHSH and CDR2 LQKENI. V gave up 1 base and J gave up 1 base, with 7 bases separating them. CDR3 region: CASSPRGPNTEAFF. The CDR3, as DNA: TGTGCCAGCTCACCACGAGGGCCGAACACTGAAGCTTTCTTT.

This chain connects TRBV30 to TRBJ2-3; unclear D gene. The CDR3 is made up of 11 amino acids. V shed 5 bases and J shed 2 bases, with 5 bases lying between them. CDR1 is GTSNPN, CDR2 SVGIG, per germline (reference sequence). The CDR3 nucleotides are TGTGCCTGGGCGAACACAGATACGCAGTATTTT. Residues: CAWANTDTQYF. The full variable domain, its missing parts supplied by reference TRBV30 and TRBJ2-3, is SQTIHQWPATLVQPVGSPLSLECTVEGTSNPNLYWYRQAAGRGLQLLFYSVGIGQISSEVPQNLSASRPQDRQFILSSKKLLLSDSGFYLCAWANTDTQYFGPGTRLTVL.

The chain links TRBV5-6 to TRBJ2-4, with D perhaps matching TRBD2 (5 bases). V dropped 5 bases and J dropped 6 bases, with 15 bases sitting between them. This CDR3 spans 14 amino acids. Germline values: CDR1 SGHDT, CDR2 YYEEEE. The CDR3, as DNA: TGTGCCAGCAGTGTCGGGAAAACCTTAAACATTCAGTACTTC. This gives the protein CASSVGKTLNIQYF.

This chain links TRBV19 with TRBJ1-1; D call uncertain. The CDR3 consists of 14 residues. CDR1 is LNHDA and CDR2 is SQIVND in the germline V gene (reference sequence). V was shortened by 4 bases and J by 0 bases, with 9 bases between the two germline ends. Here the CDR3 reads CASSKAFLNTEAFF. The DNA for the CDR3 is TGTGCCAGTAGTAAAGCCTTCCTGAACACTGAAGCTTTCTTT.

The rearrangement joins TRBV27 to TRBJ2-7; D uncertain. The V end was cut by 5 bases, the J end by 4 bases, with 18 bases between. The germline V gene has CDR1 MNHEY and CDR2 SMNVEV (reference sequence). This CDR3 region has 15 residues. For the CDR3, the DNA is TGTGCCAGCAGTATTCCCGGATCAGCACTATACGAGCAGTACTTC. As protein: CASSIPGSALYEQYF.

The chain joins TRBV18 to TRBJ2-7; 12 bases fit TRBD2. Germline CDR1 is KGHSH and CDR2 is LQKENI. The V gene end was trimmed by 3 bases and the J gene end by 4 bases; junction bases not matched to a gene: 4. The CDR3 is made up of 15 amino acids. CDR3 sequence (DNA): TGTGCCAGCTCACCCCCTAGCGGGGGGGCTTACGAGCAGTACTTC. Translated, it gives CASSPPSGGAYEQYF.

The rearrangement uses TRBV9 and TRBJ1-2; TRBD1 is a possible D gene (5 bases). V dropped 0 bases and J dropped 2 bases, with 8 bases sitting between them. Germline V CDR1 and CDR2: SGDLS, YYNGEE. The CDR3 has 14 residues. The CDR3, as DNA: TGTGCCAGCAGCGTAGGTTCAGGGAACTATGGCTACACCTTC. It codes for CASSVGSGNYGYTF.

The V call is TRBV5-1, the J call TRBJ1-1, with D possibly being TRBD1 (6 bases). CDR3 size: 17 residues. Germline V gene lookup returns CDR1 SGHRS and CDR2 YFSETQ. The V end was cut by 0 bases, the J end by 5 bases, with 20 bases between. As DNA, the CDR3 is TGCGCCAGCAGCTTGGAGCGGGGGCTCGTGTCTAGGACTGAAGCTTTCTTT. The encoded protein is CASSLERGLVSRTEAFF.

The chain employs TRBV12-3 or TRBV12-4 and TRBJ1-2; D gene uncertain. This CDR3 has 13 amino acids. V was shortened by 2 bases and J by 2 bases, with 6 bases between the two germline ends. The CDR3 is CASSLSGNYGYTF. CDR3 in DNA: TGTGCCAGCAGTTTATCCGGGAACTATGGCTACACCTTC.

This chain connects TRBV11-2 to TRBJ1-3, with 11 bases that match TRBD1. Germline CDR1 and CDR2: SGHAT and FQNNGV. The length of the CDR3 is 16 residues. V shed 5 bases, J shed 5 bases, and the junction held 8 bases outside the gene matches. The DNA of the CDR3 is TGTGCCAGCAGCCCCGGGACAGGGGGATCCCGAAACACCATATATTTT. Translating it yields CASSPGTGGSRNTIYF.

The rearrangement joins TRBV4-3 to TRBJ2-5, with D perhaps matching TRBD1 (6 bases). Per the germline V gene, CDR1 is LGHNA and CDR2 is YSLEER. The CDR3 has 15 amino acids. V was pared by 0 bases and J by 3 bases, with 11 bases between. In DNA, the CDR3 is TGCGCCAGCAGCCAAGACGTACAGGGAAAAGAGACCCAGTACTTC. It specifies CASSQDVQGKETQYF.

The V call is TRBV19, the J call TRBJ2-3; D is ambiguous. CDR1 is LNHDA, CDR2 SQIVND, per germline (reference sequence). CDR3 length: 20 residues. V was trimmed by 5 bases and J by 2 bases, leaving 29 bases between them. The CDR3 protein is CASSHPRRPPTLAITDTQYF. The CDR3 region has the DNA TGTGCCAGTAGTCACCCGCGCAGGCCACCCACACTGGCGATCACAGATACGCAGTATTTT.

A single count supports this clone. This same CDR3 is encoded by further DNA sequences in the sample. The chain has TRBV7-8 and TRBJ2-7; D not certain. CDR3 length: 11 residues. The germline V and J ends were trimmed by 5 bases and 3 bases, with 5 bases remaining between them. Germline-derived CDR1 and CDR2 are SGHVS and FQNEAQ. The CDR3 protein is CASSADYEQYF. DNA of the CDR3: TGTGCCAGCAGCGCCGACTACGAGCAGTACTTC.

The rearrangement uses TRBV24-1 and TRBJ2-3, with D perhaps assigned TRBD1 or TRBD2 (6 bases each). Trimming left V 9 bases short and J 3 bases short, with 18 bases between. This CDR3 spans 15 amino acids. Germline CDR1 reads KGHDR; CDR2 reads SFDVKD. This CDR3 is CATAQVGGRTDTQYF. CDR3 DNA sequence: TGTGCCACCGCACAAGTAGGGGGGCGAACAGATACGCAGTATTTT.

This clone has more than one count but fewer than ten. V gene TRBV6-4 combines with J gene TRBJ2-3; D may be TRBD1 or TRBD2 (5 bases each). Trimming stripped 2 bases from V and 2 bases from J, with 5 bases between. The germline CDR1 and CDR2 sequences are MRHNA and SNTAGT. This CDR3 comprises 13 residues. The CDR3 here is CASSDGTTDTQYF. The CDR3 DNA follows: TGTGCCAGCAGTGACGGGACCACAGATACGCAGTATTTT.

This clone was found once. This chain joins TRBV29-1 and TRBJ1-2, with D hard to call. The V gene's germline CDR1 is SQVTM and CDR2 ANQGSEA. The CDR3 is 11 amino acids. Deletions cut 3 bases from V and 4 bases from J, with 6 bases between. CDR3 nucleotide sequence: TGCAGCGTTGACGGTTTCTATGGCTACACCTTC. Its protein is CSVDGFYGYTF.

The chain is built from TRBV19 and TRBJ2-5; 10 nucleotides agree with TRBD2. Germline CDR1 reads LNHDA; CDR2 reads SQIVND (reference sequence). Trimming cost V 4 bases and J 2 bases; bases outside gene matches: 10. The CDR3 runs 17 residues. The CDR3 loop reads CASSRGSGRRWQETQYF. Written as DNA, the CDR3 is TGTGCCAGTAGTAGAGGTAGCGGGAGGAGGTGGCAAGAGACCCAGTACTTC. The complete variable domain, with remaining parts taken from reference TRBV19 and TRBJ2-5, reads DGGITQSPKYLFRKEGQNVTLSCEQNLNHDAMYWYRQDPGQGLRLIYYSQIVNDFQKGDIAEGYSVSREKKESFPLTVTSAQKNPTAFYLCASSRGSGRRWQETQYFGPGTRLLVL.

The chain employs TRBV7-9 and TRBJ1-4; 10 bases line up with TRBD1. The V gene end was trimmed by 1 base and the J gene end by 4 bases; junction bases not matched to a gene: 3. The CDR3 loop spans 16 amino acids. The germline gives CDR1 SEHNR, CDR2 FQNEAQ (reference sequence). CDR3 bases: TGTGCCAGCAGCTTAGGAGACAGGGGGCTTAATGAAAAACTGTTTTTT. Translating gives CASSLGDRGLNEKLFF.

The gene calls are TRBV29-1 and TRBJ2-1; the D is unclear. V was cut by 1 base and J by 6 bases, with 16 bases left in between. The CDR3 loop spans 15 amino acids. Germline V gene data show CDR1 as SQVTM and CDR2 as ANQGSEA. The CDR3: CSVEGPVGWGNEQFF. CDR3 nucleotide sequence: TGCAGCGTTGAAGGCCCGGTTGGCTGGGGCAATGAGCAGTTCTTC.

The chain carries TRBV19 and TRBJ2-2, with D possibly TRBD2 on 6 matching bases. Trimming pared 6 bases from V and 5 bases from J, leaving 13 bases between. Per germline, CDR1 LNHDA and CDR2 SQIVND (reference sequence). This CDR3 spans 14 amino acids. CDR3 amino acids: CASRMEGSTGELFF. CDR3 DNA sequence: TGTGCCAGTAGGATGGAGGGGTCAACCGGGGAGCTGTTTTTT.

The chain recombines TRBV5-6 with TRBJ2-3; 9 bases are a match to TRBD1. CDR3 length: 15 amino acids. V was pared by 5 bases and J by 3 bases, with 7 bases of the junction left unmatched. Per germline, CDR1 SGHDT and CDR2 YYEEEE. For the CDR3, the DNA is TGTGCCAGCAGTCCGACAGGGGGTCCAACAGATACGCAGTATTTT. Amino acids: CASSPTGGPTDTQYF.

The chain is built from TRBV4-2 and TRBJ1-5; D remains ambiguous. The CDR3 consists of 15 residues. V lost 0 bases and J 9 bases, leaving 15 bases between the germline ends. CDR1 and CDR2 from the germline V gene are LGHNA and YNFKEQ. The CDR3 sequence is CASSQEKTFEWPQHF. Written as DNA, the CDR3 is TGTGCCAGCAGCCAAGAGAAGACGTTCGAGTGGCCCCAGCATTTT.

J is TRBJ2-4 and V is TRBV11-3, with D uncertain. In germline, CDR1 is SGHNT, CDR2 YENEEA. The ends were cut back, 4 bases at V and 6 bases at J, with 13 bases in the middle. The CDR3 totals 14 residues. In DNA form, the CDR3 reads TGTGCCAGCAGCTCGACGGAGTTCGGAAACATTCAGTACTTC. It specifies CASSSTEFGNIQYF.

The chain links TRBV18 to TRBJ2-7; D unclear. The CDR3 extends over 13 amino acids. The germline CDR1 and CDR2 sequences are KGHSH and LQKENI. V gave up 1 base and J gave up 4 bases, with 8 bases separating them. CDR3 sequence reads: CASSPRSGYEQYF. CDR3 nucleotides: TGTGCCAGCTCACCACGCTCGGGTTACGAGCAGTACTTC.

The chain couples TRBV30 to TRBJ1-2; D perhaps matches TRBD1 (6 bases). Germline V gene lookup returns CDR1 GTSNPN and CDR2 SVGIG (reference sequence). The ends were cut back, 2 bases at V and 12 bases at J, with 13 bases in the middle. The CDR3 has 11 amino acids. Here the CDR3 DNA reads TGTGCCTGGAGTATGGGGGGCGCGGACACCTTC. This codes for CAWSMGGADTF.

V usage is TRBV6-1 and J usage is TRBJ2-7; 7 bases match TRBD1. CDR1 MNHNS and CDR2 SASEGT come from the germline V gene. The CDR3 length is 16 residues. V shed 4 bases and J 0 bases; nucleotides not matched to a gene: 9. The CDR3: CASSGVRDSSSYEQYF. In nucleotides, the CDR3 is TGTGCCAGCAGTGGGGTCCGGGACAGTAGCTCCTACGAGCAGTACTTC.

The chain links TRBV27 to TRBJ1-2, with D tentatively TRBD1 (6 bases). The CDR3 is made up of 14 amino acids. The V end was cut by 10 bases, the J end by 6 bases, with 21 bases between. Looked up from germline, CDR1 is MNHEY and CDR2 is SMNVEV (reference sequence). The CDR3 is CATKNRGGADGYTF. The CDR3 DNA follows: TGTGCCACCAAAAACCGGGGGGGGGCGGATGGCTACACCTTC.

This rearrangement joins TRBV21-1 to TRBJ2-3; TRBD1 is the table's D call and was not checked against the DNA. TRBV21-1 represents a pseudogene. The CDR3 is 18 amino acids. The CDR3, as DNA: TGTGCCAGCAGCAAAGGGGGCAAGACTGGTGCGTGCACAGATACGCAGTATTTT. It translates to CASSKGGKTGACTDTQYF.